The clone carrying this T cell receptor beta chain was recorded at least ten times. The antigen is unknown. Molecular barcoding with unique molecular identifiers was used for the TCRbeta library. TCRdb analysed the PCR reads with MiXCR anew, one entry per CDR3 protein. The sample has over 450,000 distinct CDR3 sequences, 10% seen once. The data originate from a study of T-cell reconstitution after alpha-beta-depleted transplantation in children. Study-wide results and limits: Several hundred expanded graft clones reportedly were the source of alpha-beta T cells about two months after transplant. After one year, T-cell counts and TCRbeta diversity mostly came from new T cells. From surviving recipient T cells and thymic progenitors came the high day-60 TCRbeta diversity observed in some patients.

Trimming left V 8 bases short and J 7 bases short, with 18 bases between. Per the germline V gene, CDR1 is MNHEY and CDR2 is SMNVEV (reference sequence). The CDR3 covers 14 residues. The chain has TRBV27 and TRBJ2-1, with D possibly being TRBD2 (5 bases). The sequences come from PBMCs, collected before TCRalphabeta/CD19-depleted stem cell transplant. This TCR was recovered from a child aged 2 to 10 with inherited bone marrow failure, due to receive a stem cell transplant. CDR3 residues: CASSEVTRVNEQFF. CDR3 bases: TGTGCCAGCTCCGAGGTAACTAGGGTTAATGAGCAGTTCTTC.